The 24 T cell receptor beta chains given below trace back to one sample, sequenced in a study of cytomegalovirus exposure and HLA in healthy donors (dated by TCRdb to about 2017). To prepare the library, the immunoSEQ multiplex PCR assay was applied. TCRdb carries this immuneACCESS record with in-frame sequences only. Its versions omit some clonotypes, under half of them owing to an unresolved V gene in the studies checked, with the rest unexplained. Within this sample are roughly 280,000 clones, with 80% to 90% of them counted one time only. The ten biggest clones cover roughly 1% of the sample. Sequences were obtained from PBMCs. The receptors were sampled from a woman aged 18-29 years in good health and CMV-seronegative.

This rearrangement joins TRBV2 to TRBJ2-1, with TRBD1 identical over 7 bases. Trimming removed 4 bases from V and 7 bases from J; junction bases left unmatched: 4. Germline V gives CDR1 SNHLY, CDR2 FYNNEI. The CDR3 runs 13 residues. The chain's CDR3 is CASSGRQGNEQFF. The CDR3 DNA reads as TGTGCCAGCAGTGGTCGACAGGGTAATGAGCAGTTCTTC.

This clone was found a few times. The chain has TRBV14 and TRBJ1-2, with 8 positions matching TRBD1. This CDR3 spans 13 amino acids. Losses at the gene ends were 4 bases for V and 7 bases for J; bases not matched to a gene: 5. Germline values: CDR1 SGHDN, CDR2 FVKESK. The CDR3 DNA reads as TGTGCCAGCAGCCGCGACAGGGGACTTGGCTACACCTTC. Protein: CASSRDRGLGYTF.

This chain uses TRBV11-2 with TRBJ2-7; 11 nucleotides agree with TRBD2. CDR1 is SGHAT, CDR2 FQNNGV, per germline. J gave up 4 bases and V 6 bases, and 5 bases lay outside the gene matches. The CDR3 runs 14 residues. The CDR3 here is CASRQTSGIYEQYF. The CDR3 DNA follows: TGTGCCAGCAGACAGACTAGCGGGATATACGAGCAGTACTTC.

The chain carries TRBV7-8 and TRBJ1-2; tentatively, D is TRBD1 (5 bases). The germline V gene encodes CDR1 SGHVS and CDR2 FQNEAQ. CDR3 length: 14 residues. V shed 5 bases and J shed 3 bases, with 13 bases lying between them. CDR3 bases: TGTGCCAGCAGCCCCCCACAGGTTCACTATGGCTACACCTTC. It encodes CASSPPQVHYGYTF.

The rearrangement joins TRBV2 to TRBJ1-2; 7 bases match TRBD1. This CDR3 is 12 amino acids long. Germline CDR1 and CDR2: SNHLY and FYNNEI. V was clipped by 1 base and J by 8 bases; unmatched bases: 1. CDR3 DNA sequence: TGTGCCAGCAGTGAAGGAGGGGGCGGCTACACCTTC. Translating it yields CASSEGGGGYTF.

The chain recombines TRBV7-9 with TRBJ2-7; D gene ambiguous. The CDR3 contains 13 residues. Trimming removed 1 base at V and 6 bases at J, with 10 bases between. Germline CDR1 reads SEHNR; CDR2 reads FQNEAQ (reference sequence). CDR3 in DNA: TGTGCCAGCAGCTTAGTTTTTGCAGGCGAGCAGTACTTC. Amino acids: CASSLVFAGEQYF.

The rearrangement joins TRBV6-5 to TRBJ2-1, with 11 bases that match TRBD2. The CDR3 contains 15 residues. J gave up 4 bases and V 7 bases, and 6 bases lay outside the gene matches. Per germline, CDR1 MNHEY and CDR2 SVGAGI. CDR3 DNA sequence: TGTGCCAGCAATACCGGGACTAGCGGATACAATGAGCAGTTCTTC. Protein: CASNTGTSGYNEQFF.

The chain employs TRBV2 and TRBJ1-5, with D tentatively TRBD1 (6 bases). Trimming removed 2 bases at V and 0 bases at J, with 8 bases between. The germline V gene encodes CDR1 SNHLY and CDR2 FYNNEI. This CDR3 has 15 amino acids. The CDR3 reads CASSERGYSNQPQHF. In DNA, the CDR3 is TGTGCCAGCAGTGAAAGGGGGTATAGCAATCAGCCCCAGCATTTT.

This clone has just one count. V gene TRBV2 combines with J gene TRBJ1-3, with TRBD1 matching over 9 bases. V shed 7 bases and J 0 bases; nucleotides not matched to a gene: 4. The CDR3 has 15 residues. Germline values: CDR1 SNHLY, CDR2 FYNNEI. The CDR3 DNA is TGTGCCAGCACCGGACAGGGGAGCTCTGGAAACACCATATATTTT. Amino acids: CASTGQGSSGNTIYF.

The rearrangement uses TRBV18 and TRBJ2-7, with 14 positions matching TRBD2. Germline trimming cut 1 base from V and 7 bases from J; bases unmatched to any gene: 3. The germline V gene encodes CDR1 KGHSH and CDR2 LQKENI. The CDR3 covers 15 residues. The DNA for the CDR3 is TGTGCCAGCTCACCACGGGGACTAGCGGGAGTTGAGCAGTACTTC. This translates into CASSPRGLAGVEQYF.

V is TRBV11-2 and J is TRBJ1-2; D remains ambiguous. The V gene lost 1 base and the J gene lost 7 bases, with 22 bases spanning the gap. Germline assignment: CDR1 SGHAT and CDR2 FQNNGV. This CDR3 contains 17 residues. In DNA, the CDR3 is TGTGCCAGCAGCTTAGGGAGCCAGTCGGGAACTGGAAGTGGCTACACCTTC. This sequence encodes CASSLGSQSGTGSGYTF.

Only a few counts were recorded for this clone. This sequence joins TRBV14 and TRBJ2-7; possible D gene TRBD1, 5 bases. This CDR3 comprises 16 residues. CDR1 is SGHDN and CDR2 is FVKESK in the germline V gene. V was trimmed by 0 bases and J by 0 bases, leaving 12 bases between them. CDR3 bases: TGTGCCAGCAGCCAAGACACAGGATACCTCTCCTACGAGCAGTACTTC. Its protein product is CASSQDTGYLSYEQYF. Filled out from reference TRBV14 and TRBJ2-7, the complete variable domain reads EAGVTQFPSHSVIEKGQTVTLRCDPISGHDNLYWYRRVMGKEIKFLLHFVKESKQDESGMPNNRFLAERTGGTYSTLKVQPAELEDSGVYFCASSQDTGYLSYEQYFGPGTRLTVT.

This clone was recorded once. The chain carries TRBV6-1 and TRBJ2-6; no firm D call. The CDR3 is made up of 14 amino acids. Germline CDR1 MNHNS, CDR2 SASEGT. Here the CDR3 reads CAGLPGAGANVLTF. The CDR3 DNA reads TGTGCAGGTCTCCCGGGTGCCGGGGCCAACGTCCTGACTTTC.

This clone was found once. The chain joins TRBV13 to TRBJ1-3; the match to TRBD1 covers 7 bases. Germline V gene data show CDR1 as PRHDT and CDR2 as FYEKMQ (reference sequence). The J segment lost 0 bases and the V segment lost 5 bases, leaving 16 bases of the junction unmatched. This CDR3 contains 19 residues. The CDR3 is CASSTTGEVDGSSGNTIYF. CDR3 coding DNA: TGTGCCAGCAGCACCACAGGGGAAGTAGATGGAAGCTCTGGAAACACCATATATTTT.

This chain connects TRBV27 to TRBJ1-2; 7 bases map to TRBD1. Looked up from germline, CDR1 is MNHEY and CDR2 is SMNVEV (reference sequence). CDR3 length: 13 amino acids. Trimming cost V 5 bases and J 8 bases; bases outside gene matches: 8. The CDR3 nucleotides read TGTGCCAGCAGTCCTACAGGGGCCAGGGGCTACACCTTC. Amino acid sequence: CASSPTGARGYTF.

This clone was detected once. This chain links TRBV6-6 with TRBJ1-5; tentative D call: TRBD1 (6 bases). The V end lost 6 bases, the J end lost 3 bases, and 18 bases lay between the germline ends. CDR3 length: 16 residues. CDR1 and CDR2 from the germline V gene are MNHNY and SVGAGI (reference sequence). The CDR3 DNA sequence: TGTGCCAGCAGGCCACGTAGGGGGGGTCACAATCAGCCCCAGCATTTT. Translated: CASRPRRGGHNQPQHF.

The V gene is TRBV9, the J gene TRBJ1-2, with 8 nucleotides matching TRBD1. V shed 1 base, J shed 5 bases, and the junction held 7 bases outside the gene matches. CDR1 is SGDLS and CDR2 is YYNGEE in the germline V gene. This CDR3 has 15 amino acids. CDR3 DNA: TGTGCCAGCAGCGTAACCAGGGGGCGGTTTTATGGCTACACCTTC. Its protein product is CASSVTRGRFYGYTF.

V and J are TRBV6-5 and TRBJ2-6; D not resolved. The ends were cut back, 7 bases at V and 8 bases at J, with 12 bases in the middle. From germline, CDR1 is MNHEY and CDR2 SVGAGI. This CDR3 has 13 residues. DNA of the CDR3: TGTGCCAGCACCCGGTACGTGTCCAACGTCCTGACTTTC. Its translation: CASTRYVSNVLTF.

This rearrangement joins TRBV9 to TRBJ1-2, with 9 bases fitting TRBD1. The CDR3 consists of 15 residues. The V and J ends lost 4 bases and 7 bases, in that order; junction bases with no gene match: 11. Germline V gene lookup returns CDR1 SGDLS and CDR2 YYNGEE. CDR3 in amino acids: CASSNNRGPGSGYTF. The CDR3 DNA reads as TGTGCCAGCAGCAATAACAGGGGGCCCGGGAGTGGCTACACCTTC.

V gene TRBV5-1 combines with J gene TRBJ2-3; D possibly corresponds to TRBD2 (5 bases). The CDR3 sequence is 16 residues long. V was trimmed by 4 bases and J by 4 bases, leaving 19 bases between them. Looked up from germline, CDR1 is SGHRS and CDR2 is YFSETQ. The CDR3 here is CASSQGLLEHADTQYF. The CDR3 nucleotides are TGCGCCAGCAGCCAAGGGCTACTAGAGCACGCAGATACGCAGTATTTT.

The CDR3 spells CAWARGTEAFF. CDR3 nucleotide sequence: TGTGCCTGGGCCAGGGGAACTGAAGCTTTCTTT. The rearrangement links TRBV30 to TRBJ1-1; TRBD1 might be the D (6 bases). This CDR3 contains 11 residues. Trimming took 5 bases from V and 5 from J, leaving 9 bases between them. In germline, CDR1 is GTSNPN, CDR2 SVGIG (reference sequence).

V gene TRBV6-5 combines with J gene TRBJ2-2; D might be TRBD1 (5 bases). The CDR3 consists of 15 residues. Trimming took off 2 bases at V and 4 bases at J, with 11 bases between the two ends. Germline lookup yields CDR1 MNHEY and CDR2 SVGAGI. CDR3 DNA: TGTGCCAGCAGTTACGACGGCACAGGCACCGGGGAGCTGTTTTTT. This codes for CASSYDGTGTGELFF.

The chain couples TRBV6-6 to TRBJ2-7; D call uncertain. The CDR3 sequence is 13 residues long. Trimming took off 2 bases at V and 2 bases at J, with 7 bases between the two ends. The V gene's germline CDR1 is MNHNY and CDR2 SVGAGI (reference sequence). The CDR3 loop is CASSYTGTYEQYF. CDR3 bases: TGTGCCAGCAGTTACACCGGTACCTACGAGCAGTACTTC.

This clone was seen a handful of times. The DNA of the CDR3 is TGTGCCAGCAGCCCCCGACAGGGAATGAACACTGAAGCTTTCTTT. It encodes CASSPRQGMNTEAFF. The rearrangement joins TRBV5-4 to TRBJ1-1, with 7 bases fitting TRBD1. J gave up 0 bases and V 4 bases, and 6 bases lay outside the gene matches. There are 15 residues in the CDR3. Germline values: CDR1 SGHNT, CDR2 YYREEE (reference sequence).